One sample yielded the 7 T cell receptor beta chains listed below, sequenced in a study of blood T cell repertoires in COVID-19. This table comes from immunoSEQ multiplex PCR, and its TCRdb copy is limited to in-frame clones, with some not included. The sample has 95,000 to 100,000 clones, about 88% seen once. The sequencing input was peripheral blood. These receptors originate from a woman aged 60-75 years with acute or convalescent COVID-19.

This chain connects TRBV30 to TRBJ1-6; the match to TRBD1 covers 8 bases. CDR3 length: 14 amino acids. Trimming removed 2 bases from V and 6 bases from J; junction bases left unmatched: 3. The germline CDR1 and CDR2 sequences are GTSNPN and SVGIG (reference sequence). The chain's CDR3 is CAWSSTGANSPLHF. The CDR3 DNA is TGTGCCTGGAGTTCGACAGGGGCTAATTCACCCCTCCACTTT.

This rearrangement joins TRBV7-2 to TRBJ2-1, with D possibly TRBD2 on 6 matching bases. CDR1 is SGHTA and CDR2 is FQGNSA in the germline V gene. Trimming took 4 bases from V and 9 from J, leaving 19 bases between them. This CDR3 is 15 amino acids long. As DNA, the CDR3 is TGTGCCAGCAGCTCCACGGGAGCCGCGAACACTGAGCAGTTCTTC. Protein: CASSSTGAANTEQFF.

This chain connects TRBV6-5 to TRBJ1-4; D gene uncertain. Trimming stripped 0 bases from V and 0 bases from J, with 8 bases between. The CDR3 consists of 16 residues. Germline V gives CDR1 MNHEY, CDR2 SVGAGI. The CDR3 sequence is CASSYSFGATNEKLFF. CDR3 bases: TGTGCCAGCAGTTACTCGTTCGGTGCAACTAATGAAAAACTGTTTTTT.

This clone was found a few times. The genes are TRBV20-1 and TRBJ1-5, with D possibly matching TRBD1 (5 bases). CDR1 and CDR2 (germline): DFQATT, SNEGSKA (reference sequence). V was clipped by 3 bases and J by 4 bases, with 10 bases between them. The CDR3 totals 13 residues. DNA of the CDR3: TGCAGTGCTAGTAGTAGGGGTAATCAGCCCCAGCATTTT. As protein: CSASSRGNQPQHF.

This clone occurred a few times. The rearrangement joins TRBV9 to TRBJ2-5; 8 bases are shared with TRBD2. V shed 4 bases and J 3 bases; nucleotides not matched to a gene: 11. The CDR3 loop spans 16 amino acids. Germline V CDR1 and CDR2: SGDLS, YYNGEE. This CDR3 is CASSQGPGGAEETQYF. CDR3 coding DNA: TGTGCCAGCAGCCAAGGGCCGGGGGGGGCCGAAGAGACCCAGTACTTC.

This sequence joins TRBV21-1 and TRBJ2-5; the D call TRBD1 from the table was never checked on the DNA. TRBV21-1 is flagged as a pseudogene. The CDR3 sequence is 13 residues long. DNA for the CDR3: TGTGCCAGCAGCCGGGACAGACAAGAGACCCAGTACTTC. Its translation: CASSRDRQETQYF.

This chain uses TRBV10-3 with TRBJ1-2; D not resolved. Deletions cut 3 bases from V and 4 bases from J, with 12 bases between. The germline gives CDR1 ENHRY, CDR2 SYGVKD. This CDR3 has 14 residues. The CDR3 DNA follows: TGTGCCATCAGTGACCCAAGGGAGCCCTATGGCTACACCTTC. It specifies CAISDPREPYGYTF.